This T cell receptor (beta chain) is from a study of breast tumors, draining lymph nodes, adjacent tissues. Breast cancer patients provided tissue from their axillary draining lymph nodes. A single record per CDR3 protein comes from TCRdb applying MiXCR to the multiplex PCR reads. The sample records about 270,000 distinct CDR3 sequences, over 25% being singletons. The CDR3 extends over 15 amino acids. Between the trimmed V and J ends, which lost 2 bases and 3 bases, there was a span of 14 bases. Germline CDR1 reads SGHTA; CDR2 reads FQGNSA. This clonotype has at least ten counts. The sequenced sample consisted of axillary lymph node tissue. The source is a female donor with breast cancer. Some clones in this sample may be carry-over from other donors' samples. The chain joins TRBV7-2 to TRBJ2-7, with D perhaps TRBD1 (6 bases). In nucleotides, the CDR3 is TGTGCCAGCAGCTTATATGCTTGGACAGTCTACGAGCAGTACTTC. Translating gives CASSLYAWTVYEQYF.